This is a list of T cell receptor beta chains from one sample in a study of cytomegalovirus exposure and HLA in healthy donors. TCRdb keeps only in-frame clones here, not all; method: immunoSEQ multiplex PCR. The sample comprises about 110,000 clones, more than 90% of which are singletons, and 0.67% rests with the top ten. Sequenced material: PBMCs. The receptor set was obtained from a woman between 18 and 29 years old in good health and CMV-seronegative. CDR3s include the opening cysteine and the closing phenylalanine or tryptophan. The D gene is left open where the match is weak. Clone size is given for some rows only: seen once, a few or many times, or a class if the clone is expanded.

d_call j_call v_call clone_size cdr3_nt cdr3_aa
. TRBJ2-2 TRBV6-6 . TGTGCCAGCAGTTACTCGCGCGACTCCGGGGAGCTGTTTTTT CASSYSRDSGELFF
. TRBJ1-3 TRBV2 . TGTGCCAGCAGACGTAGCTCTGGAAACACCATATATTTT CASRRSSGNTIYF
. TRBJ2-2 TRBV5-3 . TGTGCCAGGCACGGCGGAGTTACTCGCACCGGGGAGCTGTTTTTT CARHGGVTRTGELFF
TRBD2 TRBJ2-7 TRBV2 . TGTGCCAGCAGCAAAGGTTGGGGGGGGGACTCCTACGAGCAGTACTTC CASSKGWGGDSYEQYF
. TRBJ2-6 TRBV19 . TGTGCCAGTAGTATAGTACAGGGGGGGATATCTGGGGCCAACGTCCTGACTTTC CASSIVQGGISGANVLTF
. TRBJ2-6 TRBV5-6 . TGTGGGGCCCTCACTGGGGCCAACGTCCTGACTTTC CGALTGANVLTF
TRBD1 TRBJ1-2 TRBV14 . TGTGCCAGCAGCCAATCAGGACAGGGTTTTTTTGGCTACACCTTC CASSQSGQGFFGYTF
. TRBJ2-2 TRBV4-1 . TGCGCCAGCAGCCTGACCGCGGTGTATCCGGCCGGGGAGCTGTTTTTT CASSLTAVYPAGELFF
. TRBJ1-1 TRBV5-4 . TGTGCCAGCAGCCCGAGCCTTGGGAACACTGAAGCTTTCTTT CASSPSLGNTEAFF
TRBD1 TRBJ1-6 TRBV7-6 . TGTGCCAGCACAGCACAGGGGGCCACTAATTCACCCCTCCACTTT CASTAQGATNSPLHF
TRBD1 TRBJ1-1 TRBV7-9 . TGTGCCAGCAGCGACACGGACAGGCTCCACACTGAAGCTTTCTTT CASSDTDRLHTEAFF
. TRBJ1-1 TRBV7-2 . TGTGCAAGCCTACGCGGGACCGCGAACACTGAAGCTTTCTTT CASLRGTANTEAFF
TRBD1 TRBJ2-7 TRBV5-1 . TGCGCCAGCAGCCAGGGCACACCGGGACAGAGCTACGAGCAGTACTTC CASSQGTPGQSYEQYF
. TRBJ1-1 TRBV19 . TGTGCCAGTAGTATGGGGGGAGGGACTGAAGCTTTCTTT CASSMGGGTEAFF
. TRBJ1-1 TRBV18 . TGTGCCAGCTCGATGGACAGAGCTCTGAACACTGAAGCTTTCTTT CASSMDRALNTEAFF
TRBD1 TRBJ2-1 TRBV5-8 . TGTGCCAGCAGCTTGACAGGGGTGGGTGAGCAGTTCTTC CASSLTGVGEQFF
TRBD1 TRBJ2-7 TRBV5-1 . TGCGCCAGCAGCTGGACAGGGCTGGCCTACGAGCAGTACTTC CASSWTGLAYEQYF
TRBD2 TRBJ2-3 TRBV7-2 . TGTGCCAGCAGCTTAGCCGGAGCGGGGGGCGGGAATACGCAGTATTTT CASSLAGAGGGNTQYF
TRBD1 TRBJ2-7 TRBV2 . TGTGCCAGCAGACGACAGGGTTTGAGCTACGAGCAGTACTTC CASRRQGLSYEQYF
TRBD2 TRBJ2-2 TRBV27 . TGTGCCAGCAGTTCGCGACTAGCGCAAACCGGGGAGCTGTTTTTT CASSSRLAQTGELFF
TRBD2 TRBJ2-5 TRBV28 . TGTGCCAGCAGGAAAGCGGGGGGTCCCTTGACCCAGTACTTC CASRKAGGPLTQYF
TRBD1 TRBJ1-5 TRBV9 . TGTGCCAGCAGCGCACAGGGGGCGAGGAATCAGCCCCAGCATTTT CASSAQGARNQPQHF
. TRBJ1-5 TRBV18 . TGTGCCAGCTCACCCCTCCCGGCGGCTGATAACAATCAGCCCCAGCATTTT CASSPLPAADNNQPQHF
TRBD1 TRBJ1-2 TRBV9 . TGTGCCAGCAGCGCGGGGACAGGGCGATATGGCTACACCTTC CASSAGTGRYGYTF
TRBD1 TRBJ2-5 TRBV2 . TGTGCCAGTTCTCCCGGGACAGAAGAGACCCAGTACTTC CASSPGTEETQYF
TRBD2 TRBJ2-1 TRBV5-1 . TGCGCCAGCAGATCTCCGGGACTAGCGGGGGGGTTAGATGAGCAGTTCTTC CASRSPGLAGGLDEQFF
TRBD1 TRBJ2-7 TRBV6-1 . TGTGCCAGCACCGCATCCGGGACAGGATCGAGCGAGCAGTACTTC CASTASGTGSSEQYF
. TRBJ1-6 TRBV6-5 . TGTGCCAGCAGTTACGACGCTTACAGGGCTAATTCACCCCTCCACTTT CASSYDAYRANSPLHF
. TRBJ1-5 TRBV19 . TGTGCCAGTAGTATAGGCCGGTGGGGGGTTGATCAGCCCCAGCATTTT CASSIGRWGVDQPQHF
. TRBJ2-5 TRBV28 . TGTGCCAGCAGTTCCCCCCGACAGGCCCAGTACTTC CASSSPRQAQYF
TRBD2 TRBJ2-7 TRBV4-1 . TGCGCCAGCAGCCTTTATCACCCTATAGCGGGGGGTTCCTACGAGCAGTACTTC CASSLYHPIAGGSYEQYF
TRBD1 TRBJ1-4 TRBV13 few TGTGCCAGCACCCTGACAGGGTTTAATGAAAAACTGTTTTTT CASTLTGFNEKLFF
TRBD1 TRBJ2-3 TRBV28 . TGTGCCAGCAGACCTCCGGGACAGGTTACAGATACGCAGTATTTT CASRPPGQVTDTQYF
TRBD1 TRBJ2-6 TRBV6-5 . TGTGCCAGCAGTCCGGACAGGGCTGGGGCCAACGTCCTGACTTTC CASSPDRAGANVLTF
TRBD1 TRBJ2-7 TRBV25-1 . TGTGCCAGCAGTGAGGTGACAGGGGAATACGAGCAGTACTTC CASSEVTGEYEQYF
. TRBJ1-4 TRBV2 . TGTGCCAGCAGGCTACAGGGTTTGGATGAAAAACTGTTTTTT CASRLQGLDEKLFF
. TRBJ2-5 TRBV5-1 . TGCGCCAGCACTCTGACTGCTTCAGAAGAGACCCAGTACTTC CASTLTASEETQYF
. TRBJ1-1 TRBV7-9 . TGTGCCAGCAGCCATACATGTTGCAGGGCGAGCACTGAAGCTTTCTTT CASSHTCCRASTEAFF
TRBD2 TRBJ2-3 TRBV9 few TGTGCCAGCAGCGCGACTAGCGGGGGCCTCACAGATACGCAGTATTTT CASSATSGGLTDTQYF
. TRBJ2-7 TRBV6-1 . TGTGCCAGCAGTTGGGGACAAGCGCAGTACTTC CASSWGQAQYF
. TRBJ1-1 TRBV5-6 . TGTGCCAGCACAACGACAGAGAACACTGAAGCTTTCTTT CASTTTENTEAFF
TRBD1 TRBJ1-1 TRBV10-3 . TGTGCCATCTGGGCAGGGGGTGGTCGGATGAACACTGAAGCTTTCTTT CAIWAGGGRMNTEAFF
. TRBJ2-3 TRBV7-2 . TGTGCCAGCAGCCCCGTGGGGCGGGGCAAGGGAGATACGCAGTATTTT CASSPVGRGKGDTQYF
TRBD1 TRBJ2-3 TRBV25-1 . TGTGCCAGTAGACGACAGGGTGGAGATACGCAGTATTTT CASRRQGGDTQYF
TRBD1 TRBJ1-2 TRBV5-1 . TGCGCCAGCAGCTTGGGGGCAGGGGGACCCTATGGCTACACCTTC CASSLGAGGPYGYTF
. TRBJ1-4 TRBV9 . TGTGCCAGCAGCCGACAGGAGTATGAAAAACTGTTTTTT CASSRQEYEKLFF
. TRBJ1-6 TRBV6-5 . TGTGCCAGCAGTTACGAGATTACTTCACCCCTCCACTTT CASSYEITSPLHF
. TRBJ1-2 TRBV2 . TGTGCCAGCGCAGGGGAAATCTCCTATGGCTACACCTTC CASAGEISYGYTF
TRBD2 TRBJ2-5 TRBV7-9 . TGTGCCAGCAGCTTAAGACTAGCGGGGATAGAGACCCAGTACTTC CASSLRLAGIETQYF
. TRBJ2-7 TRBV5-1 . TGCGCCAGCAGCGTGACTTCCTACGAGCAGTACTTC CASSVTSYEQYF
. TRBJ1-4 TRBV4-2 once TGTGCCAGCAGCCAAGTGTCGGATGAAAAACTGTTTTTT CASSQVSDEKLFF
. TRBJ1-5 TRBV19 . TGTGCCAGTAGTATACGGGTGACAGGCCTTAGCAATCAGCCCCAGCATTTT CASSIRVTGLSNQPQHF
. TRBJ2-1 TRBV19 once TGTGCCAGTAGTATGGTAGCGGACTACAATGAGCAGTTCTTC CASSMVADYNEQFF
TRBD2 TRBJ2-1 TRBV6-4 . TGTGCCAGCAGTGTGGAGACTAGCGGGGTTGATGAGCAGTTCTTC CASSVETSGVDEQFF